This TCR beta chain was identified during a study of blood T cell repertoires in COVID-19. Study as a whole: PBMCs, B-cell-depleted T cells, or T cells provided the cDNA or gDNA that made up the material.

This CDR3 spans 17 amino acids. Germline lookup yields CDR1 MRHNA and CDR2 SNTAGT. V shed 10 bases, J shed 3 bases, and the junction held 11 bases outside the gene matches. Patients of the Seattle cohort, enrolled during active infection, were followed longitudinally. The method was immunoSEQ multiplex PCR; TCRdb's version includes in-frame clones alone and lacks a portion of them. The sample carries hundreds of thousands of clones, 87% recorded once. The rearrangement joins TRBV6-4 to TRBJ2-1; 14 bases match TRBD2. The source of this sequence is a woman aged 50 to 65 with COVID-19, enrolled during active disease. The specimen was peripheral blood. DNA for the CDR3: TGTGCCACCAAGGGACTAGCGGGAGAAAGACGCTACAATGAGCAGTTCTTC. This encodes CATKGLAGERRYNEQFF.